These 22 T cell receptor beta chains share one sample of origin, sequenced in a study of blood T cell repertoires in COVID-19. The method was immunoSEQ multiplex PCR; TCRdb's version includes in-frame clones alone and lacks a portion of them. In the table there are 250,000 or so clones, 90% of which are singletons. The sequencing sample was made of peripheral blood. The receptors were sampled from a woman aged 55-69 years with COVID-19, enrolled during active disease.

J is TRBJ2-7 and V is TRBV9; possible D gene TRBD2, 6 bases. The CDR3 length is 15 residues. Trimming cost V 0 bases and J 0 bases, with 10 bases left between them. Per the germline V gene, CDR1 is SGDLS and CDR2 is YYNGEE. This CDR3 reads CASSVGGGTSYEQYF. CDR3 in DNA: TGTGCCAGCAGCGTAGGGGGCGGGACCTCCTACGAGCAGTACTTC.

This clone was detected only once. One junction end does not reproduce the germline sequence, and a read error may be involved. CDR3 sequence: CASSLGRVNYGYTF. CDR3 DNA sequence: TGTGCCAGCAGTTTAGGACGGGTTAACTATGGCTACACCTTC. The V gene is TRBV7-2, the J gene TRBJ1-2; no clear D gene. Germline V gives CDR1 SGHTA, CDR2 FQGNSA. The CDR3 is 14 amino acids.

The chain combines TRBV5-1 with TRBJ2-4; 9 nucleotides match TRBD1. The CDR3 is made up of 15 amino acids. The V gene end was trimmed by 4 bases and the J gene end by 7 bases; junction bases not matched to a gene: 9. Germline V gene lookup returns CDR1 SGHRS and CDR2 YFSETQ. The CDR3, as DNA: TGCGCCAGCAGCCCGGGACAGGGATCCCACAACATTCAGTACTTC. Translation gives CASSPGQGSHNIQYF.

The rearrangement links TRBV5-6 to TRBJ1-1, with 10 bases matching TRBD1. CDR1 SGHDT and CDR2 YYEEEE come from the germline V gene. CDR3 length: 14 amino acids. Trimming cost V 4 bases and J 3 bases; bases outside gene matches: 3. The CDR3 region has the DNA TGTGCCAGCAGCATAGGACAGGGGGACACTGAAGCTTTCTTT. Its protein product is CASSIGQGDTEAFF.

The chain has TRBV9 and TRBJ1-1; D unresolved. The CDR3 has 13 amino acids. V gave up 1 base and J gave up 5 bases, with 9 bases separating them. CDR1 is SGDLS and CDR2 is YYNGEE in the germline V gene. The CDR3 DNA follows: TGTGCCAGCAGCGTATCCACCCAGACTGAAGCTTTCTTT. Amino acid sequence: CASSVSTQTEAFF.

This chain connects TRBV14 to TRBJ2-7, with unresolved D. V was clipped by 3 bases and J by 2 bases, with 11 bases between them. From germline, CDR1 is SGHDN and CDR2 FVKESK. CDR3 size: 14 residues. The DNA for the CDR3 is TGTGCCAGCAGCCACGACACGGTAACCTACGAGCAGTACTTC. It encodes CASSHDTVTYEQYF.

The chain recombines TRBV30 with TRBJ2-2; D is undetermined. The germline V gene encodes CDR1 GTSNPN and CDR2 SVGIG (reference sequence). Trimming took off 3 bases at V and 7 bases at J, with 18 bases between the two ends. The CDR3 has 15 amino acids. This CDR3 is CAWRARGLIGGELFF. CDR3 nucleotides: TGTGCCTGGAGGGCCCGTGGCTTGATTGGCGGGGAGCTGTTTTTT.

The chain uses TRBV4-2 and TRBJ1-1; D gene unclear. CDR1 is LGHNA and CDR2 is YNFKEQ in the germline V gene. The V and J ends lost 0 bases and 0 bases respectively, with 8 bases between them. The CDR3 runs 15 residues. In DNA form, the CDR3 reads TGTGCCAGCAGCCAAGAGGCATTAATGAACACTGAAGCTTTCTTT. Protein sequence: CASSQEALMNTEAFF.

The gene calls are TRBV7-2 and TRBJ1-3; no clear D gene. This CDR3 has 16 amino acids. CDR1 is SGHTA and CDR2 is FQGNSA in the germline V gene. The V gene lost 1 base and the J gene lost 0 bases, with 10 bases spanning the gap. The CDR3, as DNA: TGTGCCAGCAGCTTAGATCTGTCAGTCTCTGGAAACACCATATATTTT. Encoded protein: CASSLDLSVSGNTIYF.

The chain joins TRBV7-2 to TRBJ2-4; TRBD1 matches at 8 bases. Germline V gene lookup returns CDR1 SGHTA and CDR2 FQGNSA. The CDR3 covers 14 residues. With 5 bases clipped from V and 8 bases from J, the junction kept 8 bases outside the gene matches. The CDR3 nucleotides read TGTGCCAGCAGCCCGCGGACAGGGTCGGACATTCAGTACTTC. Translated: CASSPRTGSDIQYF.

V is TRBV15 and J is TRBJ2-7; TRBD1 aligns across 8 bases. Unmatched junction bases numbered 4, after V lost 0 bases and J lost 6 bases. Germline loops: CDR1 LNHNV, CDR2 YYDKDF (reference sequence). The CDR3 has 14 residues. CDR3 DNA: TGTGCCACCAGCAGAGACAGGGGGCCCTTCGAGCAGTACTTC. Encoded protein: CATSRDRGPFEQYF.

The J gene is TRBJ2-3, the V gene TRBV5-1; 7 nucleotides match TRBD2. Germline V gene lookup returns CDR1 SGHRS and CDR2 YFSETQ. V trimming: 0 bases; J trimming: 0 bases; junction bases outside the gene matches: 7. The CDR3 consists of 17 residues. Written as DNA, the CDR3 is TGCGCCAGCAGCTTGGGTCTAGCGGACCATAGCACAGATACGCAGTATTTT. Its protein product is CASSLGLADHSTDTQYF.

V gene TRBV7-2 combines with J gene TRBJ2-7, with TRBD1 as a possible D gene (5 bases). This CDR3 has 14 amino acids. Germline V gene lookup returns CDR1 SGHTA and CDR2 FQGNSA. V lost 3 bases, J lost 0 bases, and 9 bases lay in between. As DNA, the CDR3 is TGTGCCAGCAGCTTGGCAGGGTACTCCTACGAGCAGTACTTC. Its translation is CASSLAGYSYEQYF. The full variable domain, in which reference TRBV7-2 and TRBJ2-7 provide the parts outside the CDR3, is GAGVSQSPSNKVTEKGKDVELRCDPISGHTALYWYRQSLGQGLEFLIYFQGNSAPDKSGLPSDRFSAERTGGSVSTLTIQRTQQEDSAVYLCASSLAGYSYEQYFGPGTRLTVT.

A word on this clone: Relative to the germline gene, one junction end is altered; a read error may explain this. The rearrangement joins TRBV19 to TRBJ2-1, with 7 positions matching TRBD2. Germline V gene data show CDR1 as LNHDA and CDR2 as SQIVND (reference sequence). This CDR3 is 15 amino acids long. This chain's CDR3 is CASGMGGGVYNEQFF. The CDR3 region has the DNA TGTGCCAGTGGTATGGGCGGGGGAGTCTACAATGAGCAGTTCTTC.

This chain connects TRBV15 to TRBJ1-3; D is ambiguous. The CDR3 is 15 residues long. Trimming stripped 0 bases from V and 9 bases from J, with 15 bases between. Germline loops: CDR1 LNHNV, CDR2 YYDKDF (reference sequence). CDR3 sequence (DNA): TGTGCCACCAGCAGAGAGCAGGTGAGGGTCCCCACCATATATTTT. It yields the protein CATSREQVRVPTIYF.

The V call is TRBV9, the J call TRBJ2-1; 11 bases line up with TRBD2. The CDR3 totals 15 residues. Trimming cost V 3 bases and J 7 bases; bases outside gene matches: 6. Per germline, CDR1 SGDLS and CDR2 YYNGEE. This CDR3 is CASSGGTSGRNEQFF. The CDR3 DNA follows: TGTGCCAGCAGCGGCGGGACTAGCGGACGTAATGAGCAGTTCTTC. The whole variable domain, filled in from reference TRBV9 and TRBJ2-1, reads DSGVTQTPKHLITATGQRVTLRCSPRSGDLSVYWYQQSLDQGLQFLIQYYNGEERAKGNILERFSAQQFPDLHSELNLSSLELGDSALYFCASSGGTSGRNEQFFGPGTRLTVL.

CDR3 residues: CASSIDRGSSYNEQFF. For the CDR3, the DNA is TGTGCCAGCAGCATTGACAGGGGGTCGTCCTACAATGAGCAGTTCTTC. The J gene is TRBJ2-1, the V gene TRBV27, with 9 bases fitting TRBD1. This CDR3 contains 16 residues. V lost 6 bases to trimming and J lost 1 base; unmatched junction nucleotides: 7. CDR1 and CDR2 (germline): MNHEY, SMNVEV (reference sequence).

The chain links TRBV30 to TRBJ1-1, with 7 bases fitting TRBD1. J lost 1 base, V lost 4 bases, and 6 bases had no gene match. Germline CDR1 and CDR2: GTSNPN and SVGIG (reference sequence). This CDR3 comprises 14 residues. The CDR3, as DNA: TGTGCCTGGACCCCCGGACAGGCGAACACTGAAGCTTTCTTT. It yields the protein CAWTPGQANTEAFF.

This clone was counted only a few times. V is TRBV6-4 and J is TRBJ1-1, with D perhaps TRBD1 (6 bases). The CDR3 covers 13 residues. V was trimmed by 6 bases and J by 1 base, leaving 9 bases between them. CDR1 is MRHNA and CDR2 is SNTAGT in the germline V gene. CDR3: CASSRQENTEAFF. CDR3 sequence (DNA): TGTGCCAGCAGCCGACAGGAGAACACTGAAGCTTTCTTT.

The chain has TRBV19 and TRBJ2-2, with D unresolved. This CDR3 contains 14 residues. Germline CDR1 is LNHDA and CDR2 is SQIVND (reference sequence). Trimming removed 1 base at V and 2 bases at J, with 5 bases between. DNA for the CDR3: TGTGCCAGTAGTATAGGGCCAAACACCGGGGAGCTGTTTTTT. It codes for CASSIGPNTGELFF.

V and J are TRBV3-1 (or the pseudogene TRBV3-2) and TRBJ2-7, with 10 bases lining up with TRBD1. Germline CDR1 is LGHDT and CDR2 is YNNKEL (reference sequence). There are 15 residues in the CDR3. The V and J ends lost 1 base and 2 bases, in that order; junction bases with no gene match: 2. The CDR3 here is CASSQGGQGPYEQYF. The CDR3 bases are TGTGCCAGCAGCCAAGGGGGACAGGGGCCCTACGAGCAGTACTTC.

The J gene is TRBJ1-1, the V gene TRBV19; TRBD1 is a possible D gene (5 bases). V shed 5 bases and J shed 3 bases, with 7 bases lying between them. Per germline, CDR1 LNHDA and CDR2 SQIVND (reference sequence). CDR3 length: 12 residues. Here the CDR3 DNA reads TGTGCCAGTAGTTTACAGGACACTGAAGCTTTCTTT. It codes for CASSLQDTEAFF.